This is a list of T cell receptor beta chains from one sample in a study of cytomegalovirus exposure and HLA in healthy donors. Sequencing was performed with immunoSEQ multiplex PCR; in TCRdb, only in-frame clones are kept and a portion is missing. The profile shows some 140,000 clones, 79% of them singletons. Sequencing used PBMCs. These receptors originate from a female donor in good health and CMV-seronegative. Both conserved end residues are part of each CDR3. D genes are given only for firm matches. The size entry is marked missing in some rows and otherwise reads once, few, many or a size class.

TRBJ2-4 once 17 - TRBV29-1 CSVGLGASGTTKNIQYF TGCAGCGTTGGTCTGGGGGCTAGCGGTACCACCAAAAACATTCAGTACTTC
TRBJ2-2 - 15 - TRBV7-8 CASSVRVSDTGELFF TGTGCCAGCAGCGTCCGGGTTTCGGATACCGGGGAGCTGTTTTTT
TRBJ2-7 - 13 - TRBV5-1 CARHLHQAYEQYF TGCGCCAGACACCTCCACCAGGCATACGAGCAGTACTTC
TRBJ1-2 few 13 - TRBV4-3 CASSQVPIYGYTF TGCGCCAGCAGCCAAGTTCCCATCTATGGCTACACCTTC
TRBJ2-1 - 15 TRBD2 TRBV5-1 CASTPSGSSYNEQFF TGCGCCAGCACCCCCAGCGGGAGCTCCTACAATGAGCAGTTCTTC
TRBJ2-7 - 12 - TRBV2 CASSEARVRLSF TGTGCCAGCAGTGAAGCGCGGGTCCGCCTCTCCTTC
TRBJ2-5 - 15 TRBD1 TRBV5-4 CASSWGQASQETQYF TGTGCCAGCAGTTGGGGACAGGCGTCCCAAGAGACCCAGTACTTC
TRBJ2-1 - 16 TRBD2 TRBV4-1 CASSHVLAGVHGEQFF TGCGCCAGCAGCCATGTCCTAGCGGGGGTTCATGGTGAGCAGTTCTTC
TRBJ2-7 - 14 TRBD2 TRBV7-2 CASSGLAGVGEQYF TGTGCCAGCAGCGGTCTAGCGGGAGTAGGGGAGCAGTACTTC
TRBJ1-1 - 11 - TRBV7-9 CSSSAGTWAFF TGTTCCAGCAGCGCCGGGACATGGGCTTTCTTT
TRBJ2-3 - 14 - TRBV4-1 CASQGRGGGNTQYF TGCGCCAGTCAGGGGAGGGGGGGAGGGAATACGCAGTATTTT
TRBJ1-1 - 14 - TRBV7-2 CASSLAIRGTEAFF TGTGCCAGCAGCTTAGCGATCCGGGGCACTGAAGCTTTCTTT
TRBJ1-1 - 12 - TRBV7-9 CSSSLGQRNAFF TGTTCCAGCAGCTTAGGACAGAGGAATGCTTTCTTT
TRBJ1-5 - 12 - TRBV7-9 CASSLDYQPQHF TGTGCCAGCAGCTTAGACTATCAGCCCCAGCATTTT
TRBJ2-7 - 12 - TRBV5-1 CASSQAIYEQYF TGCGCCAGCAGCCAAGCCATTTACGAGCAGTACTTC
TRBJ1-1 - 12 - TRBV5-3 CATLGGNTEAFF TGTGCCACCCTCGGCGGGAACACTGAAGCTTTCTTT
TRBJ2-7 - 15 - TRBV4-1 CASSQDPLATYEQYF TGCGCCAGCAGCCAAGATCCATTAGCGACCTACGAGCAGTACTTC